A selection of T cell receptor beta chains follows, all from one sample in a study of T cell changes during pregnancy in multiple sclerosis. Profiling relied on immunoSEQ multiplex PCR, and the TCRdb table lists in-frame clones only, not all of them. The sample yields 20,000 to 25,000 clones, about 82% seen once. This specimen was CD8+ T cells from peripheral blood mononuclear cells, taken in the first trimester of pregnancy. All receptors come from a female donor in good health, enrolled as a control in a pregnancy study. Both conserved end residues are part of each CDR3. Each record gives: D gene, clone size, V gene, J gene, CDR3 protein, CDR3 DNA. A D gene is named only where the DNA matches it firmly. Clone size is given for some rows only: seen once, a few or many times, or a class if the clone is expanded.

TRBD2	NA	TRBV11-2	TRBJ2-1	CASSLGYGSGSSYNEQFF	TGTGCCAGCAGCTTAGGGTATGGTAGCGGGAGCTCCTACAATGAGCAGTTCTTC
TRBD1	NA	TRBV2	TRBJ2-5	CASGGTGEETQYF	TGTGCCAGCGGAGGGACAGGGGAGGAGACCCAGTACTTC
NA	NA	TRBV5-6	TRBJ1-2	CASSLGGRFYGYTF	TGTGCCAGCAGCTTGGGGGGCAGGTTTTATGGCTACACCTTC
TRBD1	NA	TRBV5-1	TRBJ1-4	CASSGGTGRTNEKLFF	TGCGCCAGCAGCGGTGGGACAGGGAGAACTAATGAAAAACTGTTTTTT
TRBD1	NA	TRBV27	TRBJ1-1	CASSYADRGRRVF	TGTGCCAGCAGTTACGCGGACAGGGGACGGCGAGTTTTT
TRBD2	NA	TRBV14	TRBJ2-5	CASSQGGSGSIRWLGQYF	TGTGCCAGCAGCCAAGGGGGTAGCGGGAGTATCCGATGGCTGGGCCAGTACTTC
TRBD1	few	TRBV5-1	TRBJ1-5	CASRDGQGNQPQHF	TGCGCCAGCAGGGATGGACAGGGGAATCAGCCCCAGCATTTT
NA	NA	TRBV13	TRBJ2-1	CASSLERVLYNEQFF	TGTGCCAGCAGCTTAGAGCGGGTTCTGTACAATGAGCAGTTCTTC
TRBD2	NA	TRBV9	TRBJ2-1	CASSFTSSGDSYNEQFF	TGTGCCAGCAGCTTCACTTCTAGCGGCGACTCCTACAATGAGCAGTTCTTC
TRBD1	large	TRBV6-1	TRBJ2-2	CASSEPPGGNTGELFF	TGTGCCAGCAGTGAACCCCCAGGGGGCAACACCGGGGAGCTGTTTTTT
NA	once	TRBV6-5	TRBJ2-1	CASSYSSVNEQFF	TGTGCCAGCAGTTACTCGTCCGTCAATGAGCAGTTCTTC
TRBD2	NA	TRBV6-4	TRBJ2-5	CASSDSAGGPETQYF	TGTGCCAGCAGTGACTCAGCGGGAGGGCCTGAGACCCAGTACTTC
NA	NA	TRBV7-9	TRBJ2-7	CASRGAHRNSYEQYF	TGTGCCAGCAGGGGGGCACACCGTAACTCCTACGAGCAGTACTTC
NA	NA	TRBV28	TRBJ1-2	CASSPVFGERYGYTF	TGTGCCAGCAGCCCCGTCTTCGGGGAGAGGTATGGCTACACCTTC
NA	NA	TRBV30	TRBJ1-2	CAWSVGGAHYTF	TGTGCCTGGAGTGTCGGCGGGGCCCACTACACCTTC
NA	NA	TRBV6-4	TRBJ2-3	CASSGRADSTDTQYF	TGTGCCAGCAGTGGGCGGGCGGACAGCACAGATACGCAGTATTTT
NA	NA	TRBV6-4	TRBJ2-2	CASSDRGNTGELFF	TGTGCCAGCAGTGACCGGGGTAACACCGGGGAGCTGTTTTTT
TRBD1	few	TRBV30	TRBJ1-1	CAWTRGQGNTEAFF	TGTGCCTGGACTCGGGGACAGGGGAACACTGAAGCTTTCTTT
NA	NA	TRBV6-1	TRBJ1-1	CASSTRGAEAFF	TGTGCCAGCAGTACGCGGGGCGCAGAGGCTTTCTTT
TRBD1	once	TRBV10-2	TRBJ2-7	CASRETGSSYEQYF	TGCGCCAGCAGGGAGACAGGGAGCTCCTACGAGCAGTACTTC
NA	NA	TRBV7-8	TRBJ1-2	CASSQRGSGYTF	TGTGCCAGCAGCCAGAGGGGGTCTGGCTACACCTTC
TRBD1	NA	TRBV5-1	TRBJ1-1	CASSLDTGTGSIGTEAFF	TGCGCCAGCAGCTTGGATACCGGGACAGGGTCCATTGGGACTGAAGCTTTCTTT
NA	NA	TRBV27	TRBJ2-2	CASGGHITGELFF	TGTGCCAGTGGGGGACACATAACCGGGGAGCTGTTTTTT
TRBD2	NA	TRBV9	TRBJ2-7	CASSAGTRGRHEQYF	TGTGCCAGCAGCGCAGGGACTAGAGGAAGGCACGAGCAGTACTTC
NA	NA	TRBV19	TRBJ2-7	CARGGGPFYEQYF	TGTGCCAGGGGGGGTGGGCCGTTCTACGAGCAGTACTTC
NA	NA	TRBV2	TRBJ1-2	CASSDANGQYGYTF	TGTGCCAGCAGTGACGCGAACGGACAGTATGGCTACACCTTC
NA	once	TRBV9	TRBJ2-1	CASSPSLFNEQFF	TGTGCCAGCAGCCCATCACTCTTCAATGAGCAGTTCTTC
NA	once	TRBV28	TRBJ2-7	CASSLFDMSSYEQYF	TGTGCCAGCAGTTTATTTGATATGAGCTCCTACGAGCAGTACTTC